The T cell receptor (beta chain) described here comes from a study of blood T cell repertoires in COVID-19. Study in general: Spain, Italy and the United States supplied samples that represented acute and convalescent COVID-19. PBMCs, B-cell-depleted T cells, or T cells were the source of the cDNA or gDNA that made up the material.

Per the authors' pipeline: Estimation of nucleated cell counts relied on the amplification of reference gene primers. Generated by immunoSEQ multiplex PCR, the TCRdb table keeps only in-frame clones and is missing some. V and J calls and clone size come straight from that table; D and trimming were deduced from the DNA. This table holds under 9,500 clones, 86% found once. The V gene's germline CDR1 is SNHLY and CDR2 FYNNEI. CDR3 length: 17 amino acids. V lost 6 bases to trimming and J lost 6 bases; unmatched junction nucleotides: 12. This receptor was obtained from a human donor in a cohort sampled during active COVID-19. The specimen was peripheral blood. This chain links TRBV2 with TRBJ2-3; 13 bases are a match to TRBD2. The CDR3 protein is CASRTFLLAGGIDTQYF. The CDR3 DNA sequence: TGTGCCAGCAGAACCTTCTTACTAGCGGGAGGGATCGATACGCAGTATTTT.